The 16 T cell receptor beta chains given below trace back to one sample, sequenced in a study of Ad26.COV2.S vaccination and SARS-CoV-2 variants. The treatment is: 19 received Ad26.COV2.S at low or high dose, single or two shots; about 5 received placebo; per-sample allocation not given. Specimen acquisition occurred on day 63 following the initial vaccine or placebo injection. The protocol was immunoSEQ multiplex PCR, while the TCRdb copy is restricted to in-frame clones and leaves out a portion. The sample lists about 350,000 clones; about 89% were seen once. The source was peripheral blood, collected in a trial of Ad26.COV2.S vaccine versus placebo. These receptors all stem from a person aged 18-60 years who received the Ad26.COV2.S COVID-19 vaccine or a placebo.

CDR3 region: CASSLLRGARETQYF. DNA of the CDR3: TGTGCCAGCAGTTTACTTCGGGGGGCAAGGGAGACCCAGTACTTC. V and J are TRBV28 and TRBJ2-5; possibly TRBD2 for D (7 bases). The CDR3 runs 15 residues. Germline V gene data show CDR1 as MDHEN and CDR2 as SYDVKM. V was shortened by 2 bases and J by 5 bases, with 15 bases between the two germline ends.

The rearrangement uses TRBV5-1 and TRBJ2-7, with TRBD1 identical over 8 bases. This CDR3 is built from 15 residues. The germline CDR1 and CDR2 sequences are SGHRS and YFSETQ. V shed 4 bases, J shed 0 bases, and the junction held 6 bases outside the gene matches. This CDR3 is CASSQGTGSSYEQYF. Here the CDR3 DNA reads TGCGCCAGCAGCCAAGGGACAGGCAGCTCCTACGAGCAGTACTTC.

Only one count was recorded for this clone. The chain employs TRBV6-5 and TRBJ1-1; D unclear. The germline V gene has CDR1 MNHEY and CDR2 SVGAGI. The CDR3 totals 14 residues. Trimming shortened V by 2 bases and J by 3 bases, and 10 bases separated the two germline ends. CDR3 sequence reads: CASSYRTVDTEAFF. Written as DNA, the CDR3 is TGTGCCAGCAGTTACCGTACGGTCGACACTGAAGCTTTCTTT.

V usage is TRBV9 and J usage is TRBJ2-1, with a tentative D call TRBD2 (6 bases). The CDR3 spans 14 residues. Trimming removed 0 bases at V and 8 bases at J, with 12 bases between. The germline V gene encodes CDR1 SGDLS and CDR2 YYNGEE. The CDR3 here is CASSVGGVLDEQFF. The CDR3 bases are TGTGCCAGCAGCGTAGGCGGGGTGCTGGATGAGCAGTTCTTC.

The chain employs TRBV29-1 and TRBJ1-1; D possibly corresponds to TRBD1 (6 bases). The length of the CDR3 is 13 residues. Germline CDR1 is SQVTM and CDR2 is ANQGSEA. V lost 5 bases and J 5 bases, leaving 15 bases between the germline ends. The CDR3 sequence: CSVKPTGWTEAFF. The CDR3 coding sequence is TGCAGCGTTAAGCCCACAGGGTGGACTGAAGCTTTCTTT.

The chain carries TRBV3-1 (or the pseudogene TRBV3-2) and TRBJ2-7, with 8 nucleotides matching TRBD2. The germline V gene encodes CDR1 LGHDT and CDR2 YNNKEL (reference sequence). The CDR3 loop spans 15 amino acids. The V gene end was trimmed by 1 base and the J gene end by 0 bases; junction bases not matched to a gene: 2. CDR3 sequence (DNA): TGTGCCAGCAGCCAAGTAGCGGGGCCCTCCTACGAGCAGTACTTC. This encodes CASSQVAGPSYEQYF.

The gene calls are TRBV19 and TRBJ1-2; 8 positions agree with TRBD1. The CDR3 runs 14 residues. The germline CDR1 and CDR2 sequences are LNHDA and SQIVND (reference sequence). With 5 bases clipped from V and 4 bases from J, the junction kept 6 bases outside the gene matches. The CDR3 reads CASSQSTGAYGYTF. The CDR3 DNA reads TGTGCCAGTAGTCAGTCGACAGGGGCCTATGGCTACACCTTC.

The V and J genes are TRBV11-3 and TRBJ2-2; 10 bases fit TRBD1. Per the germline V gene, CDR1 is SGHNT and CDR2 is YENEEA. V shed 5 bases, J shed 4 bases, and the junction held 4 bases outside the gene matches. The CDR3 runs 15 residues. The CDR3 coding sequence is TGTGCCAGCAGCCCAGGACAGGGGGTCACCGGGGAGCTGTTTTTT. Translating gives CASSPGQGVTGELFF.

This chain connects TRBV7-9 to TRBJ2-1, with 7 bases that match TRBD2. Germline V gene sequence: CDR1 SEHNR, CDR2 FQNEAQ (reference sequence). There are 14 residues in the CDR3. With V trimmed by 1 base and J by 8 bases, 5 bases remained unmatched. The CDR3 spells CASSLGLAGDEQFF. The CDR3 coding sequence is TGTGCCAGCAGCTTAGGGTTGGCGGGGGATGAGCAGTTCTTC.

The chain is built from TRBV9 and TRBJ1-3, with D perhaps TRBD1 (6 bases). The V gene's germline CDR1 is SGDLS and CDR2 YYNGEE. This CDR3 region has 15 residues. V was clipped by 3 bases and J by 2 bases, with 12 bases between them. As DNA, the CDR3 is TGTGCCAGCAGCGCCCAGGGGTTAGCTGGAAACACCATATATTTT. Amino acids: CASSAQGLAGNTIYF.

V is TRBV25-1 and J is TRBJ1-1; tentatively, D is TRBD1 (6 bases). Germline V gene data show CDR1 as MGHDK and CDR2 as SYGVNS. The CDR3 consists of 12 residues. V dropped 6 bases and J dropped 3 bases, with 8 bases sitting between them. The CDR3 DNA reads TGTGCCAGCAGGGAGGGGGACACTGAAGCTTTCTTT. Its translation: CASREGDTEAFF.

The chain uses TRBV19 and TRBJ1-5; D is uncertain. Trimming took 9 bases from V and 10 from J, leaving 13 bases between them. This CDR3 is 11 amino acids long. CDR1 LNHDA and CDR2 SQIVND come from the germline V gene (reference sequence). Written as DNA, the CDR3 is TGTGCCAGCCGAGACTGGGAACCCCAGCATTTT. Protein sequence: CASRDWEPQHF.

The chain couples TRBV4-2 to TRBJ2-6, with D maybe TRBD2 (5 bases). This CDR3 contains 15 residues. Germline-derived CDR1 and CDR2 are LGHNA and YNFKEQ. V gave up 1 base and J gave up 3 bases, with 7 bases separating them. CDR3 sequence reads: CASSQGEFGANVLTF. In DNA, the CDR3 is TGTGCCAGCAGCCAAGGGGAGTTTGGGGCCAACGTCCTGACTTTC.

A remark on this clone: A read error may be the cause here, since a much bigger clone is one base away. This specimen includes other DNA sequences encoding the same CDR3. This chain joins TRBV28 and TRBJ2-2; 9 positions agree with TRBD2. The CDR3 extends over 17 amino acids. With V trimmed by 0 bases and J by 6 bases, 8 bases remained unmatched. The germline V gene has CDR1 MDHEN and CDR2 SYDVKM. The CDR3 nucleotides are TGTGCCAGCAGTTTATGGGGACTCGCGGGGGGGCCCGGGGAGCTGTTTTTT. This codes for CASSLWGLAGGPGELFF.

The CDR3 DNA reads as TGTGCCAGCAGACCGACAGGGGGGAACACTGAAGCTTTCTTT. Protein product: CASRPTGGNTEAFF. The chain links TRBV7-9 to TRBJ1-1, with 9 bases fitting TRBD1. Per germline, CDR1 SEHNR and CDR2 FQNEAQ (reference sequence). CDR3 length: 14 amino acids. The V segment lost 6 bases and the J segment 1 base; nucleotides outside the gene matches: 3.

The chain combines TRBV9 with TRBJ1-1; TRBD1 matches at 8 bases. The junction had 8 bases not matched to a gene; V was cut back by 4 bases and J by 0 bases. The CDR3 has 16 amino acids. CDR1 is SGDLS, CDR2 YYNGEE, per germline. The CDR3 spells CASSPRDRSLNTEAFF. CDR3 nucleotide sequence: TGTGCCAGCAGCCCCCGGGACAGGTCCTTGAACACTGAAGCTTTCTTT.